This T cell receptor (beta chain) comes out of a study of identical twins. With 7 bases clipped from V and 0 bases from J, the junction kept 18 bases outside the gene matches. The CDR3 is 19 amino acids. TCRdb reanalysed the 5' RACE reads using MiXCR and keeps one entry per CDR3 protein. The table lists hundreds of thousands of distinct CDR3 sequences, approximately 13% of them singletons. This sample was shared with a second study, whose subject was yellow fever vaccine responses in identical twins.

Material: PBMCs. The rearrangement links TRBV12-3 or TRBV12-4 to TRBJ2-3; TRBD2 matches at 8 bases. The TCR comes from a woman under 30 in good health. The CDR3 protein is CASNPGGGGPSTSTDTQYF. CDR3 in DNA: TGTGCCAGCAACCCGGGGGGCGGGGGGCCTTCGACTAGCACAGATACGCAGTATTTT.